The 21 T cell receptor beta chains reported below all come from one sample, sequenced in a study of blood T cells in healthy people across ages. Primers used in a second PCR of roughly 6 to 11 cycles were a sample-barcoded 5' primer and a J-beta primer mix. Each CDR3 protein is one row after TCRdb ran MiXCR on the 5' RACE reads. The sample records about 570,000 distinct CDR3 sequences, approximately 26% being singletons. These data were also filed under a second study, of T cells of mothers and their children.

The sample taken for sequencing was blood. These receptors originate from a boy aged 2-15 years in good health.

This clonotype came up many times. This chain joins TRBV12-3 or TRBV12-4 and TRBJ2-7; tentatively, D is TRBD1 or TRBD2 (5 bases each). V gave up 5 bases and J gave up 6 bases, with 17 bases separating them. The CDR3 length is 14 residues. The CDR3 region has the DNA TGTGCCAGCAGTGAAACCGGGGCGAAGCGCGAGCAGTACTTC. Translation: CASSETGAKREQYF.

The chain employs TRBV5-5 and TRBJ1-4; weak D call: TRBD1 (5 bases). Trimming removed 6 bases at V and 8 bases at J, with 14 bases between. Germline values: CDR1 SGHKS, CDR2 YYEKEE (reference sequence). The CDR3 sequence is 13 residues long. The CDR3, as DNA: TGTGCCAGCACCCCCCCGACAGAGGAAAAACTGTTTTTT. As protein: CASTPPTEEKLFF.

V gene TRBV5-1 combines with J gene TRBJ1-2; D perhaps matches TRBD1 (6 bases). Trimming took 1 base from V and 3 from J, leaving 10 bases between them. CDR3 size: 14 residues. Germline CDR1 is SGHRS and CDR2 is YFSETQ. The CDR3 loop reads CASSLTRGDYGYTF. The CDR3 nucleotides are TGCGCCAGCAGCTTGACCAGGGGTGACTATGGCTACACCTTC.

This clonotype has a handful of counts. V usage is TRBV4-2 and J usage is TRBJ2-3; TRBD1 aligns across 9 bases. The CDR3 is 15 residues long. Germline V lookup: CDR1 LGHNA, CDR2 YNFKEQ. The trim removed 5 bases at V and 3 bases at J, leaving 6 bases unmatched. This CDR3 is CASSTQGATTDTQYF. The CDR3 bases are TGTGCCAGCAGCACACAGGGGGCAACGACAGATACGCAGTATTTT.

The rearrangement links TRBV27 to TRBJ1-2, with D maybe TRBD1 (5 bases). The CDR3 is 13 residues long. V was pared by 5 bases and J by 10 bases, with 17 bases between. Germline CDR1 MNHEY, CDR2 SMNVEV (reference sequence). CDR3 region: CASSNTGAGAYTF. CDR3 nucleotides: TGTGCCAGCAGTAACACAGGTGCGGGCGCCTACACCTTC.

V usage is TRBV12-3 or TRBV12-4 and J usage is TRBJ2-2, with D perhaps being TRBD1 or TRBD2 (5 bases each). V shed 3 bases and J shed 5 bases, with 10 bases lying between them. The CDR3 contains 14 residues. This chain's CDR3 is CASSLAGRTGELFF. The CDR3 coding sequence is TGTGCCAGCAGTTTGGCAGGGAGAACCGGGGAGCTGTTTTTT.

The chain recombines TRBV5-1 with TRBJ2-1; 7 nucleotides line up with TRBD2. The V gene end was trimmed by 0 bases and the J gene end by 9 bases; junction bases not matched to a gene: 9. This CDR3 has 15 residues. Per the germline V gene, CDR1 is SGHRS and CDR2 is YFSETQ. As DNA, the CDR3 is TGCGCCAGCAGCTTGGCGGGGGGTATTAGCTTTGAGCAGTTCTTC. Encoded protein: CASSLAGGISFEQFF.

This chain connects TRBV12-3 or TRBV12-4 to TRBJ2-7; D perhaps matches TRBD2 (6 bases). CDR3 size: 17 residues. V shed 6 bases and J shed 3 bases, with 24 bases lying between them. As DNA, the CDR3 is TGTGCCAGCAGCCGATCGACCAGGGCCGGGACTGACTACGAGCAGTACTTC. The encoded protein is CASSRSTRAGTDYEQYF.

V is TRBV15 and J is TRBJ2-7; D is ambiguous. V was shortened by 0 bases and J by 5 bases, with 14 bases between the two germline ends. There are 15 residues in the CDR3. The germline V gene has CDR1 LNHNV and CDR2 YYDKDF (reference sequence). The CDR3, as DNA: TGTGCCACCAGCAGAGAATGGGGATTGAGCGACGAGCAGTACTTC. The encoded protein is CATSREWGLSDEQYF. Complete variable domain (other parts from reference TRBV15 and TRBJ2-7): DAMVIQNPRYQVTQFGKPVTLSCSQTLNHNVMYWYQQKSSQAPKLLFHYYDKDFNNEADTPDNFQSRRPNTSFCFLDIRSPGLGDTAMYLCATSREWGLSDEQYFGPGTRLTVT.

Here the CDR3 reads CSARARASYEQYF. CDR3 bases: TGCAGTGCTAGGGCCAGGGCGTCCTACGAGCAGTACTTC. The gene calls are TRBV20-1 and TRBJ2-5, with TRBD1 as a possible D gene (5 bases). The J call may be wrong; the DNA end is better matched by TRBJ2-7. CDR3 size: 13 residues. CDR1 and CDR2 from the germline V gene are DFQATT and SNEGSKA (reference sequence).

This clonotype has just a few counts. V is TRBV9 and J is TRBJ2-5, with 7 bases that match TRBD2. The V gene end was trimmed by 0 bases and the J gene end by 5 bases; junction bases not matched to a gene: 10. Germline lookup yields CDR1 SGDLS and CDR2 YYNGEE. The CDR3 runs 16 residues. CDR3 loop: CASSVAGGLGGETQYF. CDR3 in DNA: TGTGCCAGCAGCGTAGCGGGAGGACTAGGAGGGGAGACCCAGTACTTC.

This clonotype was seen more than once but under ten times. The V gene is TRBV27, the J gene TRBJ2-5; 7 nucleotides align to TRBD2. The end of the DNA fits TRBJ2-7 better, so the J call may be wrong. The germline V gene has CDR1 MNHEY and CDR2 SMNVEV (reference sequence). The CDR3 has 15 residues. The CDR3 DNA is TGTGCCAGCAGTTTTCACCGGGACTACCACTACGAGCAGTACTTC. Translation gives CASSFHRDYHYEQYF.

Only a few counts were recorded for this clonotype. The V gene is TRBV20-1, the J gene TRBJ2-5, with 11 bases identical to TRBD2. Near its end, the DNA agrees better with TRBJ2-1, so the J call may be wrong. The CDR3 has 14 residues. CDR1 and CDR2 (germline): DFQATT, SNEGSKA (reference sequence). The CDR3 bases are TGCAGTGCTACCTATCCGGGACTAGCGGTTGAGCAGTTCTTC. Translating it yields CSATYPGLAVEQFF.

The chain is built from TRBV12-3 or TRBV12-4 and TRBJ1-5, with D perhaps matching TRBD1 (5 bases). V lost 4 bases, J lost 11 bases, and 21 bases lay in between. The CDR3 totals 15 residues. The CDR3 here is CASSSIQATHRAQHF. The CDR3 DNA is TGTGCCAGCAGTTCGATACAGGCCACCCATCGCGCCCAGCATTTT.

This clonotype is a singleton in its sample. V is TRBV6-2 or TRBV6-3 and J is TRBJ2-5; D uncertain. TRBJ2-1 explains the end of the DNA better; the J call may be wrong. The CDR3 has 12 residues. The germline CDR1 and CDR2 sequences are MNHEY and SVGEGT. CDR3 DNA sequence: TGTGCCAGCAGTTACTACTCAGAAGAGCAGTTCTTC. Translating it yields CASSYYSEEQFF.

This clonotype was counted a few times. The rearrangement joins TRBV13 to TRBJ1-1, with 8 positions matching TRBD1. This CDR3 contains 14 residues. V was pared by 4 bases and J by 4 bases, with 5 bases of the junction left unmatched. In germline, CDR1 is PRHDT, CDR2 FYEKMQ (reference sequence). This CDR3 reads CASSSNDRGTEAFF. The CDR3 region has the DNA TGTGCCAGCAGCTCAAATGACAGGGGCACTGAAGCTTTCTTT.

The chain joins TRBV29-1 to TRBJ2-3; D is unclear. The CDR3 is 13 amino acids. The V end lost 7 bases, the J end lost 5 bases, and 16 bases lay between the germline ends. The germline V gene encodes CDR1 SQVTM and CDR2 ANQGSEA. The DNA for the CDR3 is TGCAGCGCAGCCCCTCGCCTGGGAGATACGCAGTATTTT. Translation: CSAAPRLGDTQYF.

The rearrangement uses TRBV20-1 and TRBJ2-7; TRBD1 agrees at 7 bases. The germline V gene encodes CDR1 DFQATT and CDR2 SNEGSKA (reference sequence). V dropped 6 bases and J dropped 13; count of bases not matched to a gene: 12. This CDR3 contains 11 residues. Written as DNA, the CDR3 is TGCAGTGCGGGGGAAGGACAGGTTTATTACTTC. Residues: CSAGEGQVYYF.

The rearrangement links TRBV12-5 to TRBJ2-3, with TRBD2 as a possible D gene (6 bases). The V and J ends lost 1 base and 1 base respectively, with 18 bases between them. The germline V gene encodes CDR1 LGHNT and CDR2 FRNRAP. CDR3 length equals 18 residues. CDR3 loop: CASGLASSPGVRTDTQYF. CDR3 sequence (DNA): TGTGCTAGTGGTTTGGCATCCTCGCCGGGGGTCCGCACAGATACGCAGTATTTT.

The genes are TRBV7-9 and TRBJ1-3; 8 nucleotides align to TRBD1. V gave up 8 bases and J gave up 8 bases; unmatched junction bases: 11. Germline V gene lookup returns CDR1 SEHNR and CDR2 FQNEAQ (reference sequence). The CDR3 contains 14 residues. CDR3 in amino acids: CASGSGQGWHTIYF. DNA for the CDR3: TGTGCCAGCGGCTCCGGACAGGGTTGGCACACCATATATTTT.

This chain uses TRBV20-1 with TRBJ2-7; 9 bases fit TRBD1. This CDR3 has 14 residues. Trimming removed 1 base from V and 5 bases from J; junction bases left unmatched: 6. Per the germline V gene, CDR1 is DFQATT and CDR2 is SNEGSKA (reference sequence). CDR3 in DNA: TGCAGTGCTAGAGTGGTGGGACAGGGCAACGAGCAGTACTTC. Amino acids: CSARVVGQGNEQYF.